The 15 T cell receptor beta chains below all came from one sample that was sequenced in a study of cytomegalovirus exposure and HLA in healthy donors. This PCR relied on a set of 60 Vbeta primers and 13 Jbeta primers. Data came from immunoSEQ multiplex PCR; TCRdb stores just in-frame clones and leaves some out. This table holds around 180,000 clones, roughly 80% found once. The sequenced sample was PBMCs. The receptors here all came from a man in his fifties or sixties in good health and CMV-seronegative.

The chain carries TRBV11-3 and TRBJ1-1; 10 bases map to TRBD1. The junction had 3 bases not matched to a gene; V was cut back by 5 bases and J by 3 bases. CDR3 length: 14 residues. CDR1 and CDR2 (germline): SGHNT, YENEEA. CDR3: CASSPGQGDTEAFF. The CDR3 DNA sequence: TGTGCCAGCAGCCCCGGACAGGGGGACACTGAAGCTTTCTTT.

The V gene is TRBV7-6, the J gene TRBJ2-5; 9 positions match TRBD1. The J segment lost 5 bases and the V segment lost 5 bases, leaving 12 bases of the junction unmatched. From germline, CDR1 is SGHVS and CDR2 FNYEAQ. The CDR3 length is 16 residues. The CDR3 nucleotides are TGTGCCAGCAGCCCCCGGGACAGGGTGGATGTGGAGACCCAGTACTTC. The encoded protein is CASSPRDRVDVETQYF.

This clone came up once. This rearrangement joins TRBV7-9 to TRBJ2-7, with 10 bases aligning to TRBD1. There are 14 residues in the CDR3. The V and J ends lost 2 bases and 6 bases, in that order; junction bases with no gene match: 4. Germline CDR1 and CDR2: SEHNR and FQNEAQ (reference sequence). The CDR3 DNA reads TGTGCCAGCAGCTTAAGCGGGACAGGGGTCGAGCAGTACTTC. It is translated as CASSLSGTGVEQYF.

This chain links TRBV27 with TRBJ2-3; D possibly corresponds to TRBD2 (6 bases). V was trimmed by 4 bases and J by 1 base, leaving 12 bases between them. The CDR3 runs to 15 residues. The germline V gene has CDR1 MNHEY and CDR2 SMNVEV (reference sequence). The CDR3 region has the DNA TGTGCCAGCAGTTATGCGGGATTGGGCACAGATACGCAGTATTTT. This encodes CASSYAGLGTDTQYF.

As regards this clone: At one end, the junction sequence differs from germline, possibly due to a read error. J is TRBJ1-2 and V is TRBV2; 7 nucleotides line up with TRBD1. Germline assignment: CDR1 SNHLY and CDR2 FYNNEI. This CDR3 region has 15 residues. This chain's CDR3 is CASSRDSFTNYGYPF. The CDR3 DNA follows: TGTGCCAGCAGTCGGGACAGCTTTACTAACTATGGCTACCCCTTC.

The V gene is TRBV10-2, the J gene TRBJ1-5, with 7 nucleotides matching TRBD1. V lost 6 bases to trimming and J lost 2 bases; unmatched junction nucleotides: 7. Per the germline V gene, CDR1 is WSHSY and CDR2 is SAAADI. The CDR3 has 15 amino acids. In DNA, the CDR3 is TGCGCCAGCAGCACGACAGGGCGGGGCAATCAGCCCCAGCATTTT. Translation gives CASSTTGRGNQPQHF.

This clone appeared once. V is TRBV5-6 and J is TRBJ2-6; no definite D call. Germline V gene sequence: CDR1 SGHDT, CDR2 YYEEEE. The CDR3 has 16 amino acids. The V end lost 0 bases, the J end lost 3 bases, and 10 bases lay between the germline ends. CDR3 amino acids: CASSLGAFGGANVLTF. The CDR3 nucleotides read TGTGCCAGCAGCTTGGGAGCCTTCGGTGGGGCCAACGTCCTGACTTTC.

V is TRBV5-1 and J is TRBJ2-7; D is unresolved. The CDR3 sequence is 11 residues long. Germline V CDR1 and CDR2: SGHRS, YFSETQ. Trimming took 4 bases from V and 3 from J, leaving 5 bases between them. DNA for the CDR3: TGCGCCAGCAGCAACTACTACGAGCAGTACTTC. This sequence encodes CASSNYYEQYF.

This clone has only a few counts. This chain joins TRBV6-6 and TRBJ2-1, with D possibly being TRBD1 (5 bases). V was shortened by 5 bases and J by 5 bases, with 13 bases between the two germline ends. The CDR3 spans 14 residues. In germline, CDR1 is MNHNY, CDR2 SVGAGI (reference sequence). The CDR3 region is CASSNLQADNEQFF. The CDR3 DNA sequence: TGTGCCAGCAGTAACCTACAGGCTGACAATGAGCAGTTCTTC.

This chain uses TRBV2 with TRBJ2-7; possibly TRBD1 for D (6 bases). Germline-derived CDR1 and CDR2 are SNHLY and FYNNEI. V lost 7 bases and J 4 bases, leaving 17 bases between the germline ends. The CDR3 consists of 14 residues. CDR3 sequence reads: CASIEQGPGYEQYF. The CDR3 DNA reads TGTGCCAGCATCGAACAGGGTCCCGGTTACGAGCAGTACTTC.

The chain employs TRBV7-2 and TRBJ2-4; 12 bases are a match to TRBD2. J gave up 6 bases and V 7 bases, and 1 base lay outside the gene matches. Germline V gene data show CDR1 as SGHTA and CDR2 as FQGNSA. The CDR3 has 13 residues. The CDR3 loop reads CASKGLAGNIQYF. CDR3 nucleotide sequence: TGTGCCAGCAAGGGACTAGCGGGAAACATTCAGTACTTC.

The genes are TRBV12-5 and TRBJ2-7, with 8 nucleotides matching TRBD2. This CDR3 is built from 13 residues. The germline CDR1 and CDR2 sequences are LGHNT and FRNRAP. V shed 5 bases, J shed 3 bases, and the junction held 3 bases outside the gene matches. Written as DNA, the CDR3 is TGTGCTAGTGGTCCCCGGGGGGGCTACGAGCAGTACTTC. Translated: CASGPRGGYEQYF.

This rearrangement joins TRBV29-1 to TRBJ2-7, with 9 bases that match TRBD2. The CDR3 is made up of 14 amino acids. The ends lost 3 bases at V and 0 bases at J; junction bases unmatched: 3. Germline V lookup: CDR1 SQVTM, CDR2 ANQGSEA. CDR3 loop: CSVDRREGSYEQYF. The CDR3 DNA reads as TGCAGCGTTGATAGGCGGGAGGGCTCCTACGAGCAGTACTTC.

The rearrangement uses TRBV2 and TRBJ2-1; 10 bases line up with TRBD2. This CDR3 has 14 residues. Germline trimming cut 6 bases from V and 3 bases from J; bases unmatched to any gene: 2. Germline CDR1 reads SNHLY; CDR2 reads FYNNEI. The CDR3 DNA reads TGTGCCAGCAGGCTAGCGGGAGTCTACAATGAGCAGTTCTTC. Its translation: CASRLAGVYNEQFF. The whole variable domain, remainder taken from reference TRBV2 and TRBJ2-1, is EPEVTQTPSHQVTQMGQEVILRCVPISNHLYFYWYRQILGQKVEFLVSFYNNEISEKSEIFDDQFSVERPDGSNFTLKIRSTKLEDSAMYFCASRLAGVYNEQFFGPGTRLTVL.

The CDR3 region is CASSTGTLNEQYF. The CDR3 nucleotides are TGTGCCAGCAGCACCGGGACTCTCAACGAGCAGTACTTC. The chain joins TRBV7-2 to TRBJ2-7; D might be TRBD2 (6 bases). The CDR3 loop spans 13 amino acids. The germline gives CDR1 SGHTA, CDR2 FQGNSA. The V end was cut by 5 bases, the J end by 5 bases, with 13 bases between.